The T cell receptor beta chain described here comes from a study of high-grade serous ovarian cancer treatment subgroups. Study conclusions and caveats: Tumors within one patient showed repertoire similarity of 0.11 to 0.79. Higher neoantigen levels went with greater TCR clonal relatedness.

Tumor samples were obtained before definitive surgery or chemotherapy. Libraries were prepared by immunoSEQ multiplex PCR; TCRdb keeps only in-frame clonotypes and omits some of them. The profile shows roughly 5,300 clones, more than 65% of them singletons. A remark on this clone: Antigen unknown.

CDR3 length equals 13 residues. CDR1 is WNHNN, CDR2 SYGVQD, per germline (reference sequence). V trimming: 7 bases; J trimming: 4 bases; junction bases outside the gene matches: 4. The receptor was isolated from a human patient with high-grade serous ovarian cancer. This chain joins TRBV10-1 and TRBJ1-2, with TRBD1 matching over 9 bases. Sequencing was carried out using tumor tissue. The CDR3, as DNA: TGCGCCAGCAACAGGGGGCCAGGCTATGGCTACACCTTC. Amino acid sequence: CASNRGPGYGYTF.